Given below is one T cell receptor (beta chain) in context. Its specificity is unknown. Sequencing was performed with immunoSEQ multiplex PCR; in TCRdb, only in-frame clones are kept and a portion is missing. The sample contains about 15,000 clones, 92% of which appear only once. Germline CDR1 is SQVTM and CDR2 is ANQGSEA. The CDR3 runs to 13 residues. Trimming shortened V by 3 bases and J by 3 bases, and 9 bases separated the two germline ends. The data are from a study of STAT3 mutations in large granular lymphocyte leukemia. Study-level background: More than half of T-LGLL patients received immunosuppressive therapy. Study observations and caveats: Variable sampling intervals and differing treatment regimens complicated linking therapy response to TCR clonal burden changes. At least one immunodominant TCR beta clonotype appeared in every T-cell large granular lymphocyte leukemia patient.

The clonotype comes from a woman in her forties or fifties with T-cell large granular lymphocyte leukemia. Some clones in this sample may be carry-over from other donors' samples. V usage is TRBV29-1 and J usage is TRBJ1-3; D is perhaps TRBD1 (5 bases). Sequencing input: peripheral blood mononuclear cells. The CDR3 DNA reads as TGCAGCGTTGATGAACAGGTTGGAAACACCATATATTTT. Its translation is CSVDEQVGNTIYF.